The 32 T cell receptor beta chains below all came from one sample that was sequenced in a study of cytomegalovirus exposure and HLA in healthy donors. PCR used 60 Vbeta primers and 13 Jbeta primers. Method: immunoSEQ multiplex PCR; TCRdb's copy keeps in-frame clones and lacks some. This table holds approximately 140,000 clones, 65% to 80% found once. The sample taken for sequencing was PBMCs. These receptors were taken from a woman aged 40 to 50 in good health and CMV-seronegative.

The V call is TRBV7-9, the J call TRBJ2-7, with D perhaps matching TRBD2 (6 bases). The ends were cut back, 4 bases at V and 6 bases at J, with 10 bases in the middle. CDR1 and CDR2 from the germline V gene are SEHNR and FQNEAQ (reference sequence). The CDR3 has 12 residues. The CDR3 sequence: CASSYSGGEQYF. The CDR3 DNA reads TGTGCCAGCAGCTATTCCGGGGGCGAGCAGTACTTC. The whole variable domain, remainder taken from reference TRBV7-9 and TRBJ2-7, is DTGVSQNPRHKITKRGQNVTFRCDPISEHNRLYWYRQTLGQGPEFLTYFQNEAQLEKSRLLSDRFSAERPKGSFSTLEIQRTEQGDSAMYLCASSYSGGEQYFGPGTRLTVT.

The V call is TRBV27, the J call TRBJ1-1, with 8 bases that match TRBD1. V gave up 2 bases and J gave up 0 bases; unmatched junction bases: 5. The CDR3 extends over 16 amino acids. Germline assignment: CDR1 MNHEY and CDR2 SMNVEV (reference sequence). The CDR3 coding sequence is TGTGCCAGCAGTTTAGGACAGGGCTCCATGAACACTGAAGCTTTCTTT. It codes for CASSLGQGSMNTEAFF.

This rearrangement joins TRBV6-6 to TRBJ1-2, with 9 bases lining up with TRBD1. Trimming cost V 7 bases and J 3 bases; bases outside gene matches: 6. The CDR3 spans 14 residues. CDR1 is MNHNY and CDR2 is SVGAGI in the germline V gene (reference sequence). The CDR3, as DNA: TGTGCCAGCATCAAGGGACAGGGCTACTATGGCTACACCTTC. Protein sequence: CASIKGQGYYGYTF.

This chain's CDR3 is CASSKGERGLALEQYF. CDR3 coding DNA: TGTGCCAGCAGCAAAGGGGAACGGGGACTAGCATTGGAGCAGTACTTC. The genes are TRBV21-1 and TRBJ2-7; the table gives TRBD2 as D, unverified against the DNA. TRBV21-1 is a known pseudogene. The CDR3 is 16 residues long.

The gene calls are TRBV27 and TRBJ1-5, with D perhaps matching TRBD1 (5 bases). With 0 bases removed from V and 8 bases from J, the gap between germline ends came to 14 bases. The CDR3 length is 15 residues. Germline values: CDR1 MNHEY, CDR2 SMNVEV (reference sequence). CDR3: CASSLSGAPLEPQHF. The CDR3 region has the DNA TGTGCCAGCAGTTTATCAGGGGCACCCCTAGAGCCCCAGCATTTT.

This clone has a handful of counts. This chain uses TRBV7-3 with TRBJ1-1; D uncertain. CDR3 size: 13 residues. V lost 1 base, J lost 8 bases, and 11 bases lay in between. Germline V gene sequence: CDR1 SGHTA, CDR2 FQGTGA. The CDR3 loop reads CASSLNIEGEAFF. The DNA for the CDR3 is TGTGCCAGCAGCTTAAATATTGAGGGAGAAGCTTTCTTT. The complete variable domain, with remaining parts taken from reference TRBV7-3 and TRBJ1-1, reads GAGVSQTPSNKVTEKGKYVELRCDPISGHTALYWYRQSLGQGPEFLIYFQGTGAADDSGLPNDRFFAVRPEGSVSTLKIQRTERGDSAVYLCASSLNIEGEAFFGQGTRLTVV.

A remark on this clone: This specimen includes other DNA sequences encoding the same CDR3. This chain connects TRBV6-5 to TRBJ2-2, with D perhaps matching TRBD2 (7 bases). Germline CDR1 is MNHEY and CDR2 is SVGAGI. The CDR3 spans 16 residues. V lost 2 bases to trimming and J lost 1 base, with 11 bases between them. The CDR3 sequence: CASSYGGGLNTGELFF. CDR3 DNA sequence: TGTGCCAGCAGTTACGGGGGGGGCCTGAACACCGGGGAGCTGTTTTTT.

The rearrangement joins TRBV9 to TRBJ2-7; no reliable D call. This CDR3 has 14 residues. V dropped 5 bases and J dropped 2 bases, with 14 bases sitting between them. Germline-derived CDR1 and CDR2 are SGDLS and YYNGEE. CDR3 in DNA: TGTGCCAGCAGTCCTCAGGTATCCACCTACGAGCAGTACTTC. Translating gives CASSPQVSTYEQYF.

The chain links TRBV6-1 to TRBJ1-2, with D maybe TRBD1 (6 bases). Trimming left V 2 bases short and J 2 bases short, with 15 bases between. This CDR3 contains 16 residues. The germline V gene has CDR1 MNHNS and CDR2 SASEGT. The CDR3 loop is CASSEWLTGTNYGYTF. The CDR3 DNA reads TGTGCCAGCAGTGAATGGCTGACAGGCACAAACTATGGCTACACCTTC.

The J gene is TRBJ2-7, the V gene TRBV27, with D perhaps matching TRBD1 (6 bases). Germline values: CDR1 MNHEY, CDR2 SMNVEV (reference sequence). CDR3 length: 12 amino acids. V was trimmed by 3 bases and J by 7 bases, leaving 10 bases between them. CDR3: CASSFHREEQYF. The DNA of the CDR3 is TGTGCCAGCAGTTTCCACAGGGAAGAGCAGTACTTC.

The V and J genes are TRBV9 and TRBJ2-7; 9 positions agree with TRBD2. Germline loops: CDR1 SGDLS, CDR2 YYNGEE. The trim removed 4 bases at V and 6 bases at J, leaving 8 bases unmatched. This CDR3 is 14 amino acids long. CDR3 protein: CASSPGLAGSEQYF. As DNA, the CDR3 is TGTGCCAGCAGCCCCGGGCTAGCGGGATCCGAGCAGTACTTC.

Notes on this clone: Other DNA sequences within the sample encode an identical CDR3. The V call is TRBV5-8, the J call TRBJ2-7; 10 bases are shared with TRBD2. CDR3 length: 15 residues. V lost 2 bases, J lost 5 bases, and 7 bases stayed unmatched. CDR1 and CDR2 from the germline V gene are SGHTS and YDEGEE. DNA for the CDR3: TGTGCCAGCAGCTTCTTAGCGGGGGGTTTGAACGAGCAGTACTTC. It yields the protein CASSFLAGGLNEQYF.

V gene TRBV21-1 combines with J gene TRBJ1-4. TRBV21-1 is reported as a pseudogene. The CDR3 is made up of 15 amino acids. For the CDR3, the DNA is TGTGCCAGCAGCAAAGACCGGGGGGCTAATGAAAAACTGTTTTTT. It is translated as CASSKDRGANEKLFF.

CDR3 protein: CASSLSGSYEQYF. The DNA for the CDR3 is TGTGCCAGCAGCTTATCGGGGAGCTACGAGCAGTACTTC. The chain is built from TRBV7-3 and TRBJ2-7; a weak D match, TRBD2 (5 bases). Germline CDR1 and CDR2: SGHTA and FQGTGA. Deletions cut 2 bases from V and 3 bases from J, with 8 bases between. This CDR3 is 13 amino acids long.

The rearrangement uses TRBV5-1 and TRBJ2-1, with D possibly TRBD1 on 6 matching bases. Germline values: CDR1 SGHRS, CDR2 YFSETQ. Trimming pared 4 bases from V and 3 bases from J, leaving 11 bases between. The CDR3 is 14 residues long. CDR3 sequence reads: CASSPEGDYNEQFF. DNA for the CDR3: TGCGCCAGCAGCCCCGAGGGGGACTACAATGAGCAGTTCTTC.

The genes are TRBV5-1 and TRBJ2-4, with 11 bases lining up with TRBD1. The J segment lost 3 bases and the V segment lost 3 bases, leaving 5 bases of the junction unmatched. CDR1 and CDR2 from the germline V gene are SGHRS and YFSETQ. This CDR3 region has 16 residues. In nucleotides, the CDR3 is TGCGCCAGCAGCTATGACGGGACAGGGGGCAAAAACATTCAGTACTTC. This gives the protein CASSYDGTGGKNIQYF.

J is TRBJ2-5 and V is TRBV4-1; the match to TRBD2 covers 7 bases. The assigned J gene may be wrong: the sequence end matches TRBJ2-7 better. The CDR3 loop spans 17 amino acids. Germline CDR1 is MGHRA and CDR2 is YSYEKL. The CDR3 is CASSQGGLAGVTYEQYF. CDR3 coding DNA: TGCGCCAGCAGCCAAGGAGGGCTGGCGGGGGTTACCTACGAGCAGTACTTC.

V gene TRBV28 combines with J gene TRBJ1-5, with 7 bases identical to TRBD1. The junction had 3 bases not matched to a gene; V was cut back by 3 bases and J by 4 bases. CDR1 is MDHEN and CDR2 is SYDVKM in the germline V gene. CDR3 length: 14 residues. CDR3 coding DNA: TGTGCCAGCAGTTTCCCCAGGGGGAATCAGCCCCAGCATTTT. Translating gives CASSFPRGNQPQHF.

The chain links TRBV2 to TRBJ1-6; 8 nucleotides match TRBD1. This CDR3 is built from 14 residues. The ends lost 6 bases at V and 7 bases at J; junction bases unmatched: 5. Germline V CDR1 and CDR2: SNHLY, FYNNEI. The CDR3 region has the DNA TGTGCCAGCAGGGTGACAGGGGAGAATTCACCCCTCCACTTT. Amino acid sequence: CASRVTGENSPLHF.

The chain couples TRBV6-5 to TRBJ2-2; 7 bases line up with TRBD2. V gave up 7 bases and J gave up 7 bases; unmatched junction bases: 12. Germline assignment: CDR1 MNHEY and CDR2 SVGAGI. CDR3 length: 15 amino acids. The chain's CDR3 is CASKLWEGSDGELFF. CDR3 nucleotides: TGTGCCAGCAAGCTCTGGGAGGGCTCTGACGGGGAGCTGTTTTTT.

The chain has TRBV5-6 and TRBJ2-7; 8 bases are a match to TRBD1. The junction had 10 bases not matched to a gene; V was cut back by 0 bases and J by 5 bases. Germline V CDR1 and CDR2: SGHDT, YYEEEE. The CDR3 loop spans 16 amino acids. CDR3 nucleotide sequence: TGTGCCAGCAGCTTGGGCGGACAGGGCTTTCTCCACGAGCAGTACTTC. The encoded protein is CASSLGGQGFLHEQYF.

The V call is TRBV19, the J call TRBJ2-3; D is possibly TRBD2 (6 bases). CDR3 length: 14 amino acids. V was pared by 6 bases and J by 4 bases, with 14 bases between. Germline V gene lookup returns CDR1 LNHDA and CDR2 SQIVND (reference sequence). CDR3 coding DNA: TGTGCCAGTAGATCCGCTAGCGAGTCAGATACGCAGTATTTT. It yields the protein CASRSASESDTQYF.

The rearrangement uses TRBV7-6 and TRBJ1-1; no clear D. This CDR3 contains 17 residues. Between the trimmed V and J ends, which lost 0 bases and 4 bases, there was a span of 18 bases. The germline gives CDR1 SGHVS, CDR2 FNYEAQ. DNA of the CDR3: TGTGCCAGCAGCTTAGCCCCGGGAAATGGCTTGTTCACTGAAGCTTTCTTT. Residues: CASSLAPGNGLFTEAFF.

The chain joins TRBV27 to TRBJ2-7; D may be TRBD1 (6 bases). V was shortened by 4 bases and J by 4 bases, with 8 bases between the two germline ends. This CDR3 is built from 12 residues. The germline V gene has CDR1 MNHEY and CDR2 SMNVEV (reference sequence). The CDR3: CASSSQGYEQYF. Here the CDR3 DNA reads TGTGCCAGCAGTTCCCAGGGGTACGAGCAGTACTTC.

The CDR3 here is CASSVGGVANAYNEQFF. CDR3 DNA: TGTGCCAGCAGCGTAGGCGGGGTAGCGAACGCCTACAATGAGCAGTTCTTC. The genes are TRBV9 and TRBJ2-1; tentatively, D is TRBD2 (6 bases). Trimming took 0 bases from V and 2 from J, leaving 15 bases between them. Germline CDR1 is SGDLS and CDR2 is YYNGEE. The CDR3 contains 17 residues.

The V gene is TRBV6-6, the J gene TRBJ1-2; D not resolved. The germline V gene has CDR1 MNHNY and CDR2 SVGAGI (reference sequence). V was cut by 0 bases and J by 6 bases, with 17 bases left in between. The CDR3 loop spans 16 amino acids. Here the CDR3 reads CASSYSPANGVDGYTF. The DNA for the CDR3 is TGTGCCAGCAGTTACTCCCCCGCAAACGGTGTGGATGGCTACACCTTC.

Worth noting for this clone: The conserved phenylalanine or tryptophan normally closing the CDR3 is absent here, so this likely arose from a read error. This sequence joins TRBV6-5 and TRBJ2-3; perhaps TRBD2 as D (5 bases). CDR3 size: 14 residues. CDR1 and CDR2 (germline): MNHEY, SVGAGI. Trimming shortened V by 6 bases and J by 4 bases, and 14 bases separated the two germline ends. In DNA, the CDR3 is TGTGCCAGCAGGACGGGCGGGTTAGCAGATACGCAGTATCTT. Translation gives CASRTGGLADTQYL.

The gene calls are TRBV6-5 and TRBJ1-1; TRBD1 aligns across 7 bases. J gave up 4 bases and V 7 bases, and 6 bases lay outside the gene matches. Germline CDR1 is MNHEY and CDR2 is SVGAGI. The CDR3 runs to 13 residues. The CDR3 DNA follows: TGTGCCAGCACCAGACAGGGAGTCACTGAAGCTTTCTTT. It encodes CASTRQGVTEAFF.

The rearrangement joins TRBV11-2 to TRBJ2-1; TRBD2 matches at 8 bases. The CDR3 has 16 residues. J was trimmed by 6 bases and V by 1 base; bases with no gene match: 8. The germline CDR1 and CDR2 sequences are SGHAT and FQNNGV. The CDR3 region is CASSLGRAGGANEQFF. The DNA of the CDR3 is TGTGCCAGCAGCTTAGGCCGGGCGGGAGGCGCCAATGAGCAGTTCTTC.

V is TRBV2 and J is TRBJ1-1; the D is unclear. Trimming shortened V by 4 bases and J by 0 bases, and 12 bases separated the two germline ends. Germline V lookup: CDR1 SNHLY, CDR2 FYNNEI. The CDR3 has 15 residues. CDR3 DNA: TGTGCCAGCAGTGCAAATACGGCGGTGAACACTGAAGCTTTCTTT. Encoded protein: CASSANTAVNTEAFF.

This sequence joins TRBV6-5 and TRBJ1-4, with 8 bases aligning to TRBD1. This CDR3 contains 14 residues. Germline CDR1 and CDR2: MNHEY and SVGAGI. The J segment lost 7 bases and the V segment lost 6 bases, leaving 7 bases of the junction unmatched. CDR3 in DNA: TGTGCCAGCAGGCAGGGGGCCGGACCTGAAAAACTGTTTTTT. Its translation is CASRQGAGPEKLFF.

This clone occurred a few times. J is TRBJ2-7 and V is TRBV2; 12 nucleotides line up with TRBD2. The J segment lost 9 bases and the V segment lost 1 base, leaving 4 bases of the junction unmatched. The CDR3 totals 14 residues. From germline, CDR1 is SNHLY and CDR2 FYNNEI. The CDR3 is CASSEGTSGTTQYF. The DNA for the CDR3 is TGTGCCAGCAGTGAAGGGACTAGCGGGACTACGCAGTACTTC.